The 14 T cell receptor beta chains below all came from one sample that was sequenced in a study of OX40 agonist ivuxolimab in advanced cancers. The assay was immunoSEQ multiplex PCR, and TCRdb's table has in-frame clones only and misses some. The sample yields 55,000 to 75,000 clones, 90% to 95% seen once. Specimen: CD4+ or CD8+ T cells sorted from blood, collected in a trial of the OX40 agonist ivuxolimab. The receptors shown here come from an adult with an advanced solid tumor such as melanoma, head and neck, liver or kidney cancer.

The V and J genes are TRBV29-1 and TRBJ2-1; 9 nucleotides line up with TRBD2. Germline trimming cut 7 bases from V and 4 bases from J; bases unmatched to any gene: 14. The CDR3 runs to 16 residues. Germline CDR1 and CDR2: SQVTM and ANQGSEA. The CDR3 nucleotides read TGCAGCGCGCGGGAGGGCCGTCACGAGTGGTACAATGAGCAGTTCTTC. Protein product: CSAREGRHEWYNEQFF.

The gene calls are TRBV6-5 and TRBJ2-7; the D is unclear. Germline CDR1 reads MNHEY; CDR2 reads SVGAGI. The CDR3 contains 14 residues. Trimming removed 0 bases at V and 5 bases at J, with 11 bases between. The CDR3 sequence is CASSYSEGIDEQYF. The CDR3 coding sequence is TGTGCCAGCAGTTACTCAGAAGGGATTGACGAGCAGTACTTC.

CDR3 coding DNA: TGTGCCAGTAGTACTTACACATGGACAGGAGGAAGGCAAGAGACCCAGTACTTC. Translation gives CASSTYTWTGGRQETQYF. The chain has TRBV19 and TRBJ2-5, with 7 bases identical to TRBD1. Germline V gene sequence: CDR1 LNHDA, CDR2 SQIVND (reference sequence). V was clipped by 4 bases and J by 2 bases; unmatched bases: 16. The CDR3 is 18 residues long.

V is TRBV25-1 and J is TRBJ2-5; no reliable D call. This CDR3 is 15 amino acids long. Between the trimmed V and J ends, which lost 1 base and 5 bases, there was a span of 14 bases. In germline, CDR1 is MGHDK, CDR2 SYGVNS. The CDR3: CASSEFASPTETQYF. CDR3 DNA: TGTGCCAGCAGTGAATTCGCCTCTCCAACGGAGACCCAGTACTTC.

The rearrangement joins TRBV5-6 to TRBJ2-7, with D maybe TRBD1 (6 bases). This CDR3 spans 15 amino acids. The germline V gene has CDR1 SGHDT and CDR2 YYEEEE. Trimming removed 4 bases at V and 0 bases at J, with 14 bases between. The CDR3 here is CASSGGGGPSYEQYF. As DNA, the CDR3 is TGTGCCAGCAGCGGGGGCGGAGGACCCTCCTACGAGCAGTACTTC.

The chain couples TRBV16 to TRBJ2-1; D is undetermined. The germline V gene encodes CDR1 KGHSY and CDR2 FQNENV. Trimming left V 2 bases short and J 2 bases short, with 1 base between. The CDR3 has 12 amino acids. The CDR3 DNA is TGTGCCAGCAGCCAAGCCTACAATGAGCAGTTCTTC. This sequence encodes CASSQAYNEQFF.

The chain uses TRBV5-6 and TRBJ2-7; TRBD2 is a possible D gene (6 bases). V lost 4 bases, J lost 4 bases, and 9 bases lay in between. The CDR3 covers 12 residues. CDR1 and CDR2 (germline): SGHDT, YYEEEE. The DNA of the CDR3 is TGTGCCAGCAGCAAAGGGAGGTACGAGCAGTACTTC. As protein: CASSKGRYEQYF.

The rearrangement joins TRBV11-2 to TRBJ1-4; no firm D call. Trimming pared 0 bases from V and 5 bases from J, leaving 7 bases between. CDR1 is SGHAT, CDR2 FQNNGV, per germline. The CDR3 has 14 amino acids. CDR3 in amino acids: CASSLEAGNEKLFF. CDR3 coding DNA: TGTGCCAGCAGCTTAGAGGCAGGAAATGAAAAACTGTTTTTT.

J is TRBJ2-1 and V is TRBV19, with D possibly being TRBD1 (6 bases). Trimming cost V 7 bases and J 3 bases, with 10 bases left between them. Per germline, CDR1 LNHDA and CDR2 SQIVND (reference sequence). The CDR3 spans 13 residues. The CDR3 loop reads CASTQGSYNEQFF. The CDR3 nucleotides are TGTGCCAGTACACAGGGTAGCTACAATGAGCAGTTCTTC.

DNA for the CDR3: TGCGCCAGCAGCCAGTTCCACGGCTCCTACGAGCAGTACTTC. This encodes CASSQFHGSYEQYF. The chain carries TRBV4-1 and TRBJ2-7, with D unclear. The CDR3 has 14 residues. Germline V gene data show CDR1 as MGHRA and CDR2 as YSYEKL. Trimming took 3 bases from V and 0 from J, leaving 9 bases between them.

This clone was recorded a few times. This chain joins TRBV13 and TRBJ1-2; no clear D gene. The V and J ends lost 0 bases and 4 bases respectively, with 9 bases between them. The CDR3 has 14 amino acids. Germline CDR1 and CDR2: PRHDT and FYEKMQ (reference sequence). In nucleotides, the CDR3 is TGTGCCAGCAGCTTAGGGGTCCTAACCTATGGCTACACCTTC. It codes for CASSLGVLTYGYTF.

J is TRBJ1-3 and V is TRBV5-5; no firm D call. Germline CDR1 and CDR2: SGHKS and YYEKEE (reference sequence). CDR3 size: 18 residues. The V gene lost 4 bases and the J gene lost 4 bases, with 24 bases spanning the gap. The chain's CDR3 is CASSPSGFEAYLGNTIYF. In DNA, the CDR3 is TGTGCCAGCAGCCCGTCGGGGTTTGAGGCTTACCTAGGAAACACCATATATTTT.

CDR3 coding DNA: TGCGCCAGCAGCCCGGGCTTCCAAGAGACCCAGTACTTC. Protein sequence: CASSPGFQETQYF. The V and J genes are TRBV4-1 and TRBJ2-5; D call uncertain. The CDR3 has 13 residues. V lost 4 bases and J 1 base, leaving 7 bases between the germline ends. Germline V gives CDR1 MGHRA, CDR2 YSYEKL.

This clone was found a few times. This chain connects TRBV28 to TRBJ2-1; 12 bases agree with TRBD2. Trimming at V came to 4 bases and at J to 4 bases, leaving 17 bases not matched to a gene. Germline-derived CDR1 and CDR2 are MDHEN and SYDVKM. The length of the CDR3 is 20 residues. The CDR3 reads CASSWTSGTRGGIGYNEQFF. CDR3 DNA sequence: TGTGCCAGCAGTTGGACTAGCGGGACTAGAGGGGGAATAGGGTACAATGAGCAGTTCTTC.